This T cell receptor beta chain comes out of a study of human T cells and chemical hapten exposure. Study context: Patch tests put 0.01% DPC on the upper back, and the results were checked at 6 days. Chiefly women, the patients showed alopecia areata, totalis or universalis.

Library construction involved attaching unique molecular identifiers to individual cDNA molecules, which allowed quantitative, reproducible TCR counting. TCRdb ran MiXCR on the RACE reads and lists one entry per CDR3 protein. The sample carries a few hundred thousand distinct CDR3 sequences, 5.5% recorded once. Germline trimming cut 4 bases from V and 7 bases from J; bases unmatched to any gene: 8. Germline loops: CDR1 MDHEN, CDR2 SYDVKM. This CDR3 comprises 16 residues. Specified time point: pre-sensitization, week 0. Treatment noted: therapeutic diphenylcyclopropenone sensitization with weekly scalp DPC. Before extraction, the whole blood was not fractionated, and total RNA was taken from it.

The J gene is TRBJ2-1, the V gene TRBV28, with 12 bases lining up with TRBD2. The receptor's source is a woman between 18 and 29 years old with alopecia areata. Some clones in this sample may be carry-over from other donors' samples. The sequences come from whole blood, collected in connection with sensitization to the hapten diphenylcyclopropenone (DPC). CDR3 DNA: TGTGCCAGCAGTTCGCCCGGACTAGCGGGGACGAATGAGCAGTTCTTC. Protein sequence: CASSSPGLAGTNEQFF.